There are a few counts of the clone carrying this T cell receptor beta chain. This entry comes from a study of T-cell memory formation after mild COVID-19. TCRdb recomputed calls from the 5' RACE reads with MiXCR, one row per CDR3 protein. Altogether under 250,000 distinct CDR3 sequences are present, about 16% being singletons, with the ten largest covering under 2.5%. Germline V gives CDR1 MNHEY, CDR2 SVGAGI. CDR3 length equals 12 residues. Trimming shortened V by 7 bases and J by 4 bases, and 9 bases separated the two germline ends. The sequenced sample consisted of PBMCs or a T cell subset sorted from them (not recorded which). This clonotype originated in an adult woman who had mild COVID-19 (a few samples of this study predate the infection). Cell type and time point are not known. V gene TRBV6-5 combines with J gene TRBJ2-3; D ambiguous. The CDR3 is CASTSWSDTQYF. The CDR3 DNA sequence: TGTGCCAGCACCTCCTGGTCAGATACGCAGTATTTT.